This T cell receptor beta chain is from a study of blood T cell repertoires in COVID-19. Study context: In each case, the material was cDNA or gDNA derived from T cells, B-cell-depleted T cells, or PBMCs.

The data were produced by immunoSEQ multiplex PCR, yet TCRdb's version contains in-frame clones alone and is incomplete. The sample shows almost 250,000 clones, more than 85% of them seen only once. CDR3 length: 17 amino acids. V lost 3 bases to trimming and J lost 2 bases, with 16 bases between them. Looked up from germline, CDR1 is SEHNR and CDR2 is FQNEAQ (reference sequence). The chain links TRBV7-9 to TRBJ2-2; maybe TRBD1 (6 bases). The receptor comes from a woman aged 25 to 39 who had recovered from COVID-19. The material sequenced was PBMCs or T cells enriched from blood (not recorded which). CDR3 region: CASSFWNWTENTGELFF. Written as DNA, the CDR3 is TGTGCCAGCAGCTTCTGGAACTGGACAGAAAACACCGGGGAGCTGTTTTTT.